The T cell receptor (beta chain) under discussion was sequenced for a study of T-cell memory formation after mild COVID-19. Study in general: For the most part, TCR clusters were specific to one donor.

From the 5' RACE reads, TCRdb called clonotypes with MiXCR, one entry per CDR3 protein. The table has some 410,000 distinct CDR3 sequences, under 25% seen once; the top ten hold around 14%. The junction had 10 bases not matched to a gene; V was cut back by 4 bases and J by 10 bases. This CDR3 contains 14 residues. In germline, CDR1 is SGHTA, CDR2 FQGNSA. Study-level points and caveats: Most CD4+ clones that shrank were in CM and EM, while CD8+ ones turned up in EMRA.

A remark on this clonotype: No antigen is known for it.

The source material was PBMCs or a T cell subset sorted from them (not recorded which). The J gene is TRBJ2-3, the V gene TRBV7-2; TRBD2 agrees at 8 bases. This clonotype was obtained from an adult woman who had mild COVID-19 (a few samples of this study predate the infection). Cell type and time point are not known. The CDR3 coding sequence is TGTGCCAGCAGCTCAGATCCGGGACTAGGCGCGCAGTATTTT. This encodes CASSSDPGLGAQYF. The whole variable domain, filled in from reference TRBV7-2 and TRBJ2-3, reads GAGVSQSPSNKVTEKGKDVELRCDPISGHTALYWYRQSLGQGLEFLIYFQGNSAPDKSGLPSDRFSAERTGGSVSTLTIQRTQQEDSAVYLCASSSDPGLGAQYFGPGTRLTVL.